What follows are 30 T cell receptor beta chains derived from one specimen sequenced in a study of blood T cells in healthy people across ages. Sample-barcoded 5' priming and a J-beta primer mix drove a second PCR of about 6 to 12 cycles. TCRdb analysed the 5' RACE reads with MiXCR anew, one entry per CDR3 protein. The repertoire holds more than 1.4 million distinct CDR3 sequences, with roughly 40% as singletons. Sequencing input: blood. Receptors originate from a woman aged 18 to 35 in good health.

This clonotype was counted only a few times. The V gene is TRBV5-1, the J gene TRBJ2-1; 9 positions match TRBD2. CDR1 is SGHRS, CDR2 YFSETQ, per germline. There are 15 residues in the CDR3. V was pared by 4 bases and J by 3 bases, with 5 bases of the junction left unmatched. As DNA, the CDR3 is TGCGCCAGCAGCAGTAGCGGGGGCAACTACAATGAGCAGTTCTTC. Its protein is CASSSSGGNYNEQFF.

The chain is built from TRBV5-1 and TRBJ2-1; 10 bases map to TRBD1. The V and J ends lost 6 bases and 7 bases, in that order; junction bases with no gene match: 4. CDR1 and CDR2 (germline): SGHRS, YFSETQ. This CDR3 has 13 residues. In DNA, the CDR3 is TGCGCCAGCAACCCGGGACAGGGGAATGAGCAGTTCTTC. The encoded protein is CASNPGQGNEQFF.

V and J are TRBV9 and TRBJ2-3; the D gene could be TRBD1 or TRBD2 (5 bases each). The CDR3 spans 16 residues. The germline V and J ends were trimmed by 4 bases and 0 bases, with 15 bases remaining between them. Germline V gene data show CDR1 as SGDLS and CDR2 as YYNGEE. CDR3 coding DNA: TGTGCCAGCAGCCACACCGGGACGGCTAGCACAGATACGCAGTATTTT. Protein sequence: CASSHTGTASTDTQYF.

This clonotype occurred a few times. The chain couples TRBV7-3 to TRBJ2-5, with 9 nucleotides matching TRBD1. Near its end, the DNA agrees better with TRBJ2-7, so the J call may be wrong. The CDR3 loop spans 15 amino acids. CDR1 SGHTA and CDR2 FQGTGA come from the germline V gene. In nucleotides, the CDR3 is TGTGCCAGCAGCTTCCTGCCGGGACAGGGTTACGAGCAGTACTTC. Translation gives CASSFLPGQGYEQYF.

In nucleotides, the CDR3 is TGTGCCAGCAGCAAGCGGACTAGCGCGGATACGCAGTATTTT. Translated, it gives CASSKRTSADTQYF. J is TRBJ2-3 and V is TRBV11-3; 9 positions agree with TRBD2. The V gene's germline CDR1 is SGHNT and CDR2 YENEEA. Trimming removed 5 bases from V and 6 bases from J; junction bases left unmatched: 6. This CDR3 contains 14 residues.

The CDR3 here is CASSLDYSGTDTQYF. DNA of the CDR3: TGTGCCAGCAGCTTAGATTATAGCGGCACAGATACGCAGTATTTT. The rearrangement links TRBV7-2 to TRBJ2-3; weak D call: TRBD2 (5 bases). CDR1 SGHTA and CDR2 FQGNSA come from the germline V gene. The CDR3 runs 15 residues. With 1 base removed from V and 1 base from J, the gap between germline ends came to 9 bases.

This clonotype was counted only a few times. This chain connects TRBV5-1 to TRBJ2-3; TRBD2 aligns across 8 bases. Germline lookup yields CDR1 SGHRS and CDR2 YFSETQ. Losses at the gene ends were 4 bases for V and 6 bases for J; bases not matched to a gene: 13. This CDR3 spans 16 amino acids. CDR3 DNA sequence: TGCGCCAGCAGCCTACAGATAGCGGGGAGCCTTGATACGCAGTATTTT. Residues: CASSLQIAGSLDTQYF.

V usage is TRBV28 and J usage is TRBJ1-2; 7 nucleotides line up with TRBD1. J gave up 0 bases and V 6 bases, and 7 bases lay outside the gene matches. The CDR3 sequence is 15 residues long. Germline V lookup: CDR1 MDHEN, CDR2 SYDVKM. CDR3 loop: CASRETGTPNYGYTF. CDR3 nucleotide sequence: TGTGCCAGCAGGGAGACAGGGACTCCTAACTATGGCTACACCTTC.

V and J are TRBV20-1 and TRBJ2-7; no clear D. Germline loops: CDR1 DFQATT, CDR2 SNEGSKA (reference sequence). With 6 bases removed from V and 0 bases from J, the gap between germline ends came to 18 bases. The CDR3 is made up of 15 amino acids. The CDR3 region is CSAYQPAVSSYEQYF. The DNA of the CDR3 is TGCAGTGCCTACCAGCCCGCGGTTAGCTCCTACGAGCAGTACTTC.

DNA of the CDR3: TGTGCCAGCAGGGAGGGGTGGGGGAGTCGGGACAATGAGCAGTACTTC. This translates into CASREGWGSRDNEQYF. The chain combines TRBV7-2 with TRBJ2-1; either TRBD1 or TRBD2 may fit D (6 bases each). The DNA end favors TRBJ2-7, so the J call may be wrong. This CDR3 spans 16 amino acids. The germline gives CDR1 SGHTA, CDR2 FQGNSA.

The genes are TRBV29-1 and TRBJ2-1; TRBD2 matches 9 bases. The CDR3 length is 14 residues. Trimming took 3 bases from V and 5 from J; bases not matched to a gene: 5. Germline lookup yields CDR1 SQVTM and CDR2 ANQGSEA. Here the CDR3 DNA reads TGCAGCGTTGAGGCTAGCGGGGCCCACAATGAGCAGTTCTTC. This translates into CSVEASGAHNEQFF.

This clonotype occurred many times. The chain carries TRBV12-3 or TRBV12-4 and TRBJ2-7; D is unclear. This CDR3 spans 12 amino acids. V lost 6 bases to trimming and J lost 2 bases, with 8 bases between them. The CDR3 spells CASRGGPYEQYF. CDR3 bases: TGTGCCAGCAGGGGCGGCCCCTACGAGCAGTACTTC.

The chain links TRBV6-1 to TRBJ2-1; 8 positions match TRBD2. Germline V CDR1 and CDR2: MNHNS, SASEGT. V gave up 3 bases and J gave up 2 bases; unmatched junction bases: 9. This CDR3 has 17 residues. In DNA form, the CDR3 reads TGTGCCAGCAGTGAGGACCGGGGGGGCCCCCCCTACAATGAGCAGTTCTTC. Translation: CASSEDRGGPPYNEQFF.

V is TRBV20-1 and J is TRBJ2-3; 14 bases line up with TRBD2. J gave up 4 bases and V 4 bases, and 10 bases lay outside the gene matches. The CDR3 loop spans 17 amino acids. Germline assignment: CDR1 DFQATT and CDR2 SNEGSKA (reference sequence). The CDR3: CSATPRTSGRSSDTQYF. The CDR3 coding sequence is TGCAGTGCTACTCCTCGGACTAGCGGGAGGTCTTCAGATACGCAGTATTTT.

The sample holds a few counts of this clonotype. The gene calls are TRBV2 and TRBJ2-7; D gene unclear. CDR3 length equals 12 residues. Germline-derived CDR1 and CDR2 are SNHLY and FYNNEI. The germline V and J ends were trimmed by 4 bases and 4 bases, with 8 bases remaining between them. This chain's CDR3 is CASSVGVYEQYF. CDR3 coding DNA: TGTGCCAGCAGTGTTGGGGTTTACGAGCAGTACTTC. Drawing the rest from reference TRBV2 and TRBJ2-7, the complete variable domain is EPEVTQTPSHQVTQMGQEVILRCVPISNHLYFYWYRQILGQKVEFLVSFYNNEISEKSEIFDDQFSVERPDGSNFTLKIRSTKLEDSAMYFCASSVGVYEQYFGPGTRLTVT.

A single count supports this clonotype. The chain is built from TRBV12-3 or TRBV12-4 and TRBJ2-7; D not certain. This CDR3 contains 14 residues. Trimming shortened V by 6 bases and J by 7 bases, and 19 bases separated the two germline ends. The CDR3: CASSPHSTVSEQYF. For the CDR3, the DNA is TGTGCCAGCAGCCCCCATTCGACGGTCTCTGAGCAGTACTTC.

This clonotype occurred a few times. The rearrangement joins TRBV10-3 to TRBJ2-3, with D perhaps TRBD1 or TRBD2 (5 bases each). The germline V gene has CDR1 ENHRY and CDR2 SYGVKD. The V end lost 8 bases, the J end lost 4 bases, and 10 bases lay between the germline ends. This CDR3 region has 12 residues. The CDR3 is CAIGSRADTQYF. CDR3 nucleotide sequence: TGTGCCATCGGGAGCAGGGCAGATACGCAGTATTTT.

The J gene is TRBJ2-2, the V gene TRBV29-1; possible D gene TRBD1, 5 bases. The CDR3 spans 14 residues. With 3 bases removed from V and 7 bases from J, the gap between germline ends came to 15 bases. Germline CDR1 SQVTM, CDR2 ANQGSEA. CDR3 in amino acids: CSVDSGRANGELFF. CDR3 sequence (DNA): TGCAGCGTTGATTCGGGCAGGGCGAACGGGGAGCTGTTTTTT.

This clonotype was observed a few times. J is TRBJ2-3 and V is TRBV11-2; TRBD2 is a possible D gene (5 bases). CDR1 SGHAT and CDR2 FQNNGV come from the germline V gene. The CDR3 loop spans 16 amino acids. Trimming stripped 5 bases from V and 1 base from J, with 16 bases between. CDR3 residues: CASSRSNGERTDTQYF. CDR3 DNA sequence: TGTGCCAGCAGCCGGTCTAATGGGGAGCGCACAGATACGCAGTATTTT.

This chain joins TRBV2 and TRBJ2-1; the D gene is possibly TRBD1 (5 bases). The ends were cut back, 7 bases at V and 9 bases at J, with 19 bases in the middle. The CDR3 loop spans 14 amino acids. Germline V gives CDR1 SNHLY, CDR2 FYNNEI. CDR3 loop: CASNVQDVAPEQFF. The CDR3 coding sequence is TGTGCCAGCAATGTACAGGATGTGGCTCCTGAGCAGTTCTTC.

The chain carries TRBV4-1 and TRBJ2-7, with a possible D match to TRBD2 (6 bases). Trimming left V 0 bases short and J 7 bases short, with 13 bases between. CDR1 is MGHRA, CDR2 YSYEKL, per germline. CDR3 size: 14 residues. Here the CDR3 reads CASSQEVEGGEQYF. In DNA, the CDR3 is TGCGCCAGCAGCCAAGAGGTTGAAGGAGGGGAGCAGTACTTC.

The chain combines TRBV5-1 with TRBJ2-1, with 12 bases aligning to TRBD2. Gene TRBJ2-7 matches the end of the DNA better, so the J call may be wrong. Germline CDR1 is SGHRS and CDR2 is YFSETQ. The CDR3 runs to 15 residues. This CDR3 reads CASSPRTSGTNEQYF. The CDR3 DNA reads TGCGCCAGCAGCCCCAGGACTAGCGGGACCAATGAGCAGTACTTC.

The rearrangement links TRBV12-3 or TRBV12-4 to TRBJ1-1, with D possibly TRBD1 on 6 matching bases. The CDR3 runs 12 residues. V lost 6 bases to trimming and J lost 8 bases, with 13 bases between them. The DNA for the CDR3 is TGTGCCAGCAGCCGAGGACAGCCCGAAGCTTTCTTT. This translates into CASSRGQPEAFF.

The chain couples TRBV12-3 or TRBV12-4 to TRBJ1-3; D gene ambiguous. The CDR3 extends over 14 amino acids. V was pared by 7 bases and J by 0 bases, with 10 bases between. The CDR3 sequence is CASNHPNSGNTIYF. For the CDR3, the DNA is TGTGCCAGCAACCACCCGAACTCTGGAAACACCATATATTTT.

This chain links TRBV5-5 with TRBJ2-7; no reliable D call. Matching the DNA end better, TRBJ2-5 makes the J call doubtful. This CDR3 has 14 residues. Germline CDR1 reads SGHKS; CDR2 reads YYEKEE (reference sequence). The DNA of the CDR3 is TGTGCCAGCAGCTTGGAGCAGACCTGGGAGACCCAGTACTTC. Amino acids: CASSLEQTWETQYF.

This rearrangement joins TRBV6-6 to TRBJ2-2, with D tentatively TRBD1 (6 bases). The CDR3 is 17 amino acids. Trimming stripped 3 bases from V and 6 bases from J, with 20 bases between. Per germline, CDR1 MNHNY and CDR2 SVGAGI (reference sequence). CDR3: CASSYLQGRGIAGELFF. The CDR3 nucleotides are TGTGCCAGCAGTTATCTTCAGGGGCGAGGAATAGCCGGGGAGCTGTTTTTT.

V usage is TRBV9 and J usage is TRBJ2-1, with TRBD1 matching 10 bases. This CDR3 is built from 16 residues. J gave up 7 bases and V 4 bases, and 11 bases lay outside the gene matches. Germline V gene sequence: CDR1 SGDLS, CDR2 YYNGEE. In DNA form, the CDR3 reads TGTGCCAGCAGCCCCAACCCTTGGGACAGGGGTAATGAGCAGTTCTTC. It translates to CASSPNPWDRGNEQFF.

Turning to this clonotype: One end of the junction varies from germline; a read error may be responsible. V usage is TRBV3-1 and J usage is TRBJ2-1; 9 bases match TRBD1. The germline V gene encodes CDR1 LGHDT and CDR2 YNNKEL (reference sequence). The CDR3 loop spans 16 amino acids. CDR3 protein: CASSPIAGQGQNGQFF. As DNA, the CDR3 is TGTGCCAGCAGCCCAATCGCGGGACAGGGTCAAAATGGGCAGTTCTTC.

The rearrangement links TRBV29-1 to TRBJ2-1; 10 bases agree with TRBD2. With 0 bases clipped from V and 6 bases from J, the junction kept 5 bases outside the gene matches. Germline CDR1 SQVTM, CDR2 ANQGSEA. The CDR3 contains 15 residues. The CDR3 reads CSVEEGLAGANEQFF. CDR3 DNA sequence: TGCAGCGTTGAAGAGGGGCTAGCGGGGGCCAATGAGCAGTTCTTC.

This clonotype was recorded a few times. V gene TRBV14 combines with J gene TRBJ1-1; D uncertain. The CDR3 runs 11 residues. CDR1 is SGHDN, CDR2 FVKESK, per germline. V was trimmed by 6 bases and J by 4 bases, leaving 6 bases between them. CDR3 loop: CASRVGTEAFF. The CDR3, as DNA: TGTGCCAGCAGGGTGGGCACTGAAGCTTTCTTT.